This T cell receptor (beta chain) was sequenced for a study of cytomegalovirus exposure and HLA in healthy donors. As for the study in general: Genetic ancestry analysis placed approximately 78% of the 300 to 500 donors that were genotyped in the Caucasian-associated cluster. Study results and limitations: Data from an earlier analysis indicated that most TCR beta V segments were productive either about 90% or about 30% of the time.

On this clone itself: The antigen is undetermined.

After removal of 3 bases from V and 6 bases from J, the junction contained 9 bases not matched to a gene. CDR1 ENHRY and CDR2 SYGVKD come from the germline V gene. This CDR3 contains 15 residues. With 60 Vbeta and 13 Jbeta primers, the PCR was carried out. Sequenced by immunoSEQ multiplex PCR; TCRdb stores in-frame clones only, minus some. Recorded here are around 70,000 clones; the top ten clones represent about 5%. This chain joins TRBV10-3 and TRBJ2-3; 7 positions match TRBD2. The sample consisted of PBMCs. This receptor was taken from a man in his forties in good health and CMV-seronegative. Here the CDR3 DNA reads TGTGCCATCAGTGAACTTACAGCGGGATCTGATACGCAGTATTTT. This sequence encodes CAISELTAGSDTQYF.